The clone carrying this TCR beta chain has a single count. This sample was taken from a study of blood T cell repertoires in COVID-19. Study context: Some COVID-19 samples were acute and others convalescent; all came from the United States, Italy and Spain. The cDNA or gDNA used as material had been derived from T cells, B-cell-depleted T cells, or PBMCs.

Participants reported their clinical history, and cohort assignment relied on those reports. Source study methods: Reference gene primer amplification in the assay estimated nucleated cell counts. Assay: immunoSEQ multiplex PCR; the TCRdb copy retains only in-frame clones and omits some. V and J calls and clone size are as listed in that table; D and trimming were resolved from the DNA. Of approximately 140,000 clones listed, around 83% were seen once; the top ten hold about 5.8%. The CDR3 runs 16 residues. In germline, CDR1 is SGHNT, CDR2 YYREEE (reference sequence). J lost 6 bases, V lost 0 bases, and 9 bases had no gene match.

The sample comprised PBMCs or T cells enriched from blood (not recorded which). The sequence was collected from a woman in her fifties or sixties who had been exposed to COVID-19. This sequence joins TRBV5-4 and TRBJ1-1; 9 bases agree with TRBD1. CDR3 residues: CASSLDGTGIGAEAFF. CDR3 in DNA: TGTGCCAGCAGCTTGGACGGGACAGGGATTGGAGCTGAAGCTTTCTTT. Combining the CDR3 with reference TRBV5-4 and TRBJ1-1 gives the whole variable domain ETGVTQSPTHLIKTRGQQVTLRCSSQSGHNTVSWYQQALGQGPQFIFQYYREEENGRGNFPPRFSGLQFPNYSSELNVNALELDDSALYLCASSLDGTGIGAEAFFGQGTRLTVV.